Below, 19 T cell receptor beta chains from the same sample are listed, as sequenced in a study of T cell responses to AZD1222 COVID-19 vaccine (dated by TCRdb to the early 2020s). To prepare the library, the immunoSEQ multiplex PCR assay was applied. As stored in TCRdb, this immuneACCESS dataset retains in-frame rearrangements with V and J assigned. A fraction of the clones does not appear; measured against another copy, unresolved V genes explain less than half of the discrepancy, and the remainder lacks a known reason. The sample table contains 120,000 to 150,000 clones; only one count was recorded for 75% to 90% of them. Around 4.1% of the sample comes from the top ten. The time point label corresponds to: baseline before first vaccination. The label giving this sample's treatment or condition can be read as: meningococcal conjugate vaccine given as trial control. The sequencing used peripheral blood, collected on day 0 of MenACWY control vaccination. The receptors shown here come from an adult in good health.

The chain joins TRBV9 to TRBJ1-3; no reliable D call. Trimming left V 0 bases short and J 2 bases short, with 9 bases between. Germline lookup yields CDR1 SGDLS and CDR2 YYNGEE. This CDR3 contains 15 residues. DNA of the CDR3: TGTGCCAGCAGCGTAGTCTCAGGACCTGGAAACACCATATATTTT. Encoded protein: CASSVVSGPGNTIYF.

In this sample, this clone turned up once. The rearrangement links TRBV3-1 (or the pseudogene TRBV3-2) to TRBJ2-3; D tentatively fits TRBD1 or TRBD2 (5 bases each). Germline V lookup: CDR1 LGHDT, CDR2 YNNKEL (reference sequence). V shed 4 bases and J shed 1 base, with 12 bases lying between them. This CDR3 has 15 amino acids. CDR3 sequence (DNA): TGTGCCAGCAGCCCAGGGACGGGACGCACAGATACGCAGTATTTT. It codes for CASSPGTGRTDTQYF.

This chain joins TRBV28 and TRBJ1-1, with a possible D match to TRBD1 (6 bases). Germline V gives CDR1 MDHEN, CDR2 SYDVKM. The ends were cut back, 6 bases at V and 4 bases at J, with 12 bases in the middle. The CDR3 consists of 13 residues. CDR3 protein: CASRLQGGTEAFF. CDR3 DNA sequence: TGTGCCAGCAGGTTACAGGGCGGCACTGAAGCTTTCTTT.

The chain uses TRBV6-6 and TRBJ1-6; D possibly corresponds to TRBD1 (5 bases). The V end lost 4 bases, the J end lost 10 bases, and 11 bases lay between the germline ends. Germline lookup yields CDR1 MNHNY and CDR2 SVGAGI (reference sequence). The CDR3 sequence is 13 residues long. CDR3 loop: CASSLTGVSPLHF. Here the CDR3 DNA reads TGTGCCAGCAGTTTAACGGGGGTCTCACCCCTCCACTTT.

The chain couples TRBV6-5 to TRBJ1-1; D unclear. Germline assignment: CDR1 MNHEY and CDR2 SVGAGI. This CDR3 contains 13 residues. V lost 4 bases to trimming and J lost 0 bases, with 6 bases between them. In nucleotides, the CDR3 is TGTGCCAGCAGTTTAAATATGAACACTGAAGCTTTCTTT. Translated, it gives CASSLNMNTEAFF.

The chain uses TRBV27 and TRBJ1-1, with 7 bases identical to TRBD1. The CDR3 runs 15 residues. Germline CDR1 MNHEY, CDR2 SMNVEV (reference sequence). Trimming cost V 2 bases and J 1 base; bases outside gene matches: 4. The chain's CDR3 is CASSLRRGQNTEAFF. In DNA form, the CDR3 reads TGTGCCAGCAGTTTAAGGAGGGGGCAGAACACTGAAGCTTTCTTT.

The chain is built from TRBV28 and TRBJ1-5; D is uncertain. Germline CDR1 and CDR2: MDHEN and SYDVKM. This CDR3 region has 14 residues. Trimming left V 4 bases short and J 7 bases short, with 14 bases between. In DNA, the CDR3 is TGTGCCAGCAGTTATCAGCGGGTAGGACAGCCCCAGCATTTT. Translating gives CASSYQRVGQPQHF. Filled out from reference TRBV28 and TRBJ1-5, the complete variable domain reads DVKVTQSSRYLVKRTGEKVFLECVQDMDHENMFWYRQDPGLGLRLIYFSYDVKMKEKGDIPEGYSVSREKKERFSLILESASTNQTSMYLCASSYQRVGQPQHFGDGTRLSIL.

This CDR3 is CASSSGTWNTGELFF. CDR3 in DNA: TGCGCCAGCAGCTCTGGGACATGGAACACCGGGGAGCTGTTTTTT. J is TRBJ2-2 and V is TRBV5-1; tentative D call: TRBD1 (6 bases). Germline V lookup: CDR1 SGHRS, CDR2 YFSETQ. V gave up 3 bases and J gave up 1 base, with 10 bases separating them. This CDR3 contains 15 residues.

The gene calls are TRBV3-1 (or the pseudogene TRBV3-2) and TRBJ1-6, with D possibly TRBD1 on 6 matching bases. The length of the CDR3 is 16 residues. V gave up 3 bases and J gave up 8 bases, with 17 bases separating them. CDR1 is LGHDT, CDR2 YNNKEL, per germline (reference sequence). The CDR3 DNA is TGTGCCAGCAGCCAGGGGGGGGCCATTAATGATTCACCCCTCCACTTT. This sequence encodes CASSQGGAINDSPLHF.

This clone was detected once. One end of the junction fails to match germline, which may point to a read error. This chain uses TRBV11-2 with TRBJ1-2; tentatively, D is TRBD1 (6 bases). This CDR3 spans 10 amino acids. Germline values: CDR1 SGHAT, CDR2 FQNNGV. The CDR3: CASSLVGTSF. DNA for the CDR3: TGTGCCAGCAGCTTAGTCGGGACAAGCTTC.

The V call is TRBV29-1, the J call TRBJ1-2; D is unclear. Trimming took off 1 base at V and 2 bases at J, with 14 bases between the two ends. This CDR3 comprises 15 residues. Germline lookup yields CDR1 SQVTM and CDR2 ANQGSEA. In nucleotides, the CDR3 is TGCAGCGTTGAAGTGGCGGGAAGGTCCAACTATGGCTACACCTTC. Its translation: CSVEVAGRSNYGYTF.

The V call is TRBV7-6, the J call TRBJ2-6, with D perhaps matching TRBD1 (5 bases). This CDR3 is 16 amino acids long. Germline lookup yields CDR1 SGHVS and CDR2 FNYEAQ. V lost 5 bases, J lost 0 bases, and 11 bases lay in between. CDR3 DNA sequence: TGTGCCAGCAGCAAGGAGCAGGGCTCTGGGGCCAACGTCCTGACTTTC. It translates to CASSKEQGSGANVLTF.

In DNA, the CDR3 is TGTGCCAGCAGCGCGCTAGCGGGGGGAACGGGTACGCAGTATTTT. Its protein product is CASSALAGGTGTQYF. The rearrangement links TRBV3-1 (or the pseudogene TRBV3-2) to TRBJ2-3; TRBD2 aligns across 11 bases. The trim removed 5 bases at V and 8 bases at J, leaving 9 bases unmatched. The germline gives CDR1 LGHDT, CDR2 YNNKEL (reference sequence). This CDR3 is 15 amino acids long.

This chain connects TRBV5-1 to TRBJ2-2, with TRBD1 as a possible D gene (6 bases). V was clipped by 5 bases and J by 3 bases, with 8 bases between them. This CDR3 is 13 amino acids long. Germline assignment: CDR1 SGHRS and CDR2 YFSETQ. Written as DNA, the CDR3 is TGCGCCAGCAGGGGGGCGGACACCGGGGAGCTGTTTTTT. Translation: CASRGADTGELFF. Full variable domain (remainder filled in from reference TRBV5-1 and TRBJ2-2): KAGVTQTPRYLIKTRGQQVTLSCSPISGHRSVSWYQQTPGQGLQFLFEYFSETQRNKGNFPGRFSGRQFSNSRSEMNVSTLELGDSALYLCASRGADTGELFFGEGSRLTVL.

This chain uses TRBV7-3 with TRBJ2-7; possible D gene TRBD2, 6 bases. The CDR3 covers 13 residues. Looked up from germline, CDR1 is SGHTA and CDR2 is FQGTGA. The V gene lost 2 bases and the J gene lost 9 bases, with 14 bases spanning the gap. CDR3 in DNA: TGTGCCAGCAGCTTAGGTCGGGGGACTGTGCAGTACGTC. It encodes CASSLGRGTVQYV.

The rearrangement links TRBV5-5 to TRBJ2-3, with 12 bases lining up with TRBD1. This CDR3 comprises 19 residues. Germline values: CDR1 SGHKS, CDR2 YYEKEE (reference sequence). V lost 4 bases to trimming and J lost 3 bases; unmatched junction nucleotides: 15. The CDR3 nucleotides read TGTGCCAGCAGCAGGGACAGGGGGCTACGGCAGATCGCTACAGATACGCAGTATTTT. It specifies CASSRDRGLRQIATDTQYF.

A few counts support this clone. V gene TRBV3-1 (or the pseudogene TRBV3-2) combines with J gene TRBJ2-3; no firm D call. Per the germline V gene, CDR1 is LGHDT and CDR2 is YNNKEL (reference sequence). CDR3 length: 12 residues. V lost 5 bases, J lost 4 bases, and 7 bases lay in between. CDR3 loop: CASSSVADTQYF. CDR3 in DNA: TGTGCCAGCAGCTCGGTGGCAGATACGCAGTATTTT.

This CDR3 is CASSYGLAGGQETQYF. CDR3 bases: TGTGCCAGCAGTTACGGACTAGCGGGGGGCCAAGAGACCCAGTACTTC. This rearrangement joins TRBV6-6 to TRBJ2-5; 14 bases match TRBD2. There are 16 residues in the CDR3. Germline V CDR1 and CDR2: MNHNY, SVGAGI (reference sequence). V shed 2 bases, J shed 1 base, and the junction held 0 bases outside the gene matches.

J is TRBJ1-2 and V is TRBV19; possibly TRBD1 for D (5 bases). CDR3 length: 15 residues. Trimming stripped 5 bases from V and 7 bases from J, with 20 bases between. Looked up from germline, CDR1 is LNHDA and CDR2 is SQIVND (reference sequence). CDR3 sequence reads: CASSPSEGRMGGYTF. CDR3 coding DNA: TGTGCCAGTAGTCCCTCCGAGGGGCGCATGGGTGGCTACACCTTC.